This T cell receptor beta chain was documented in a study of chemoradiotherapy in HPV16-positive cancers. Samples were taken several times over chemoradiotherapy. Study results and limitations: HPV-specific T cells were functionally defined from only two HPV16-positive patients. For HPV16-positive patients, expanding HPV-responsive T cells associated with longer recurrence-free survival.

The germline gives CDR1 SEHNR, CDR2 FQNEAQ (reference sequence). Trimming stripped 2 bases from V and 4 bases from J, with 11 bases between. The CDR3 loop spans 14 amino acids. As to this clone: The antigen is unknown.

Profiling relied on immunoSEQ multiplex PCR, and the TCRdb table lists in-frame clones only, not all of them. The sample has 35,000 to 45,000 clones; roughly 77% are singletons. This chain uses TRBV7-9 with TRBJ1-1; perhaps TRBD1 as D (6 bases). The specimen comprised blood, sampled from a patient who underwent chemoradiotherapy. This sequence was found in a human donor with HPV-associated anogenital cancer. The CDR3 here is CASSLIRGGTEAFF. Here the CDR3 DNA reads TGTGCCAGCAGCTTAATTCGAGGGGGCACTGAAGCTTTCTTT.